The T cell receptor (beta chain) described here comes from a study of blood T cell repertoires in COVID-19. The method was immunoSEQ multiplex PCR; TCRdb's version includes in-frame clones alone and lacks a portion of them. The sample carries fewer than 70,000 clones, 80% to 90% recorded once. V shed 5 bases and J 9 bases; nucleotides not matched to a gene: 7. CDR1 SGHRS and CDR2 YFSETQ come from the germline V gene. This CDR3 comprises 12 residues. Sequencing input: peripheral blood. The chain recombines TRBV5-1 with TRBJ1-2; 7 bases fit TRBD1. The receptor comes from an older woman with acute or convalescent COVID-19. CDR3 DNA: TGCGCCAGCAGATTGACAGGGTTAAGCTACACCTTC. Translation gives CASRLTGLSYTF.